One and the same sample provided the 29 T cell receptor beta chains below, sequenced in a study of spatial heterogeneity in lung cancer. One entry per CDR3 protein results from TCRdb running MiXCR on the 5' RACE reads. The sample has about 85,000 distinct CDR3 sequences, about 20% seen once. The time point is: sample taken at primary tumor resection. The input material, whole RNA from tumor, nontumor lung or frozen PBMC, was sequenced unsorted. Material: PBMCs, obtained at surgery. Every receptor here comes from a male donor with early-stage non-small cell lung cancer.

This clonotype was seen only a few times. The rearrangement uses TRBV18 and TRBJ2-7; 8 bases are a match to TRBD1. V was pared by 3 bases and J by 2 bases, with 9 bases of the junction left unmatched. Germline CDR1 reads KGHSH; CDR2 reads LQKENI. CDR3 length: 16 residues. CDR3 bases: TGTGCCAGCTCACCCAGACGACAGGGGAGCCCCTACGAGCAGTACTTC. This codes for CASSPRRQGSPYEQYF.

This clonotype occurred once. This chain connects TRBV5-1 to TRBJ2-1; D is possibly TRBD2 (5 bases). CDR1 SGHRS and CDR2 YFSETQ come from the germline V gene. CDR3 length equals 13 residues. V dropped 1 base and J dropped 6 bases, with 8 bases sitting between them. The CDR3 spells CASSLTRINEQFF. The DNA of the CDR3 is TGCGCCAGCAGCTTGACTAGGATCAATGAGCAGTTCTTC.

This rearrangement joins TRBV10-3 to TRBJ2-3; 7 positions match TRBD2. The V gene's germline CDR1 is ENHRY and CDR2 SYGVKD. Trimming at V came to 11 bases and at J to 0 bases, leaving 8 bases not matched to a gene. The length of the CDR3 is 14 residues. In DNA, the CDR3 is TGTGCCGTGACTAGCAGGAGTAGCACAGATACGCAGTATTTT. It encodes CAVTSRSSTDTQYF.

This clonotype turned up a few times. One end of the junction fails to match germline, which may point to a read error. V gene TRBV7-2 combines with J gene TRBJ1-4; D possibly corresponds to TRBD1 (6 bases). The CDR3 consists of 15 residues. In germline, CDR1 is SGHTA, CDR2 FQGNSA. CDR3 DNA: TGTGCCAGCAGCTCCGGGGGCCAGGGGAATGAAGAACTGTTTTTT. It specifies CASSSGGQGNEELFF.

This clonotype occurred a few times. The genes are TRBV6-5 and TRBJ1-1, with D perhaps matching TRBD1 (6 bases). Germline CDR1 MNHEY, CDR2 SVGAGI. V was pared by 5 bases and J by 5 bases, with 21 bases between. This CDR3 spans 16 amino acids. The DNA for the CDR3 is TGTGCCAGCAGTCATCGGAGGACCGGGGGCCTGACTGAAGCTTTCTTT. This encodes CASSHRRTGGLTEAFF.

This clonotype was counted ten times or more. This chain uses TRBV10-3 with TRBJ1-1, with D hard to call. The ends were cut back, 3 bases at V and 4 bases at J, with 9 bases in the middle. The CDR3 is 13 residues long. The germline gives CDR1 ENHRY, CDR2 SYGVKD. CDR3 coding DNA: TGTGCCATCAGTGAATTGGGGAGCACTGAAGCTTTCTTT. This codes for CAISELGSTEAFF.

This clonotype turned up a few times. This chain links TRBV24-1 with TRBJ1-5; TRBD1 agrees at 8 bases. V gave up 5 bases and J gave up 6 bases; unmatched junction bases: 2. Germline V CDR1 and CDR2: KGHDR, SFDVKD. This CDR3 region has 13 residues. CDR3 region: CATSAGGGQPQHF. The CDR3 coding sequence is TGTGCCACCAGTGCAGGGGGCGGTCAGCCCCAGCATTTT.

This clonotype has at least ten counts. This chain links TRBV5-6 with TRBJ2-5; D unresolved. The germline V and J ends were trimmed by 4 bases and 3 bases, with 13 bases remaining between them. CDR3 length: 14 amino acids. CDR1 SGHDT and CDR2 YYEEEE come from the germline V gene. DNA of the CDR3: TGTGCCAGCAGCCCCACCTACAGTAAAGAGACCCAGTACTTC. It translates to CASSPTYSKETQYF. Full variable domain (rest looked up from reference TRBV5-6 and TRBJ2-5): DAGVTQSPTHLIKTRGQQVTLRCSPKSGHDTVSWYQQALGQGPQFIFQYYEEEERQRGNFPDRFSGHQFPNYSSELNVNALLLGDSALYLCASSPTYSKETQYFGPGTRLLVL.

This clonotype has a handful of counts. The chain combines TRBV28 with TRBJ1-2; 7 bases map to TRBD1. This CDR3 contains 15 residues. Germline CDR1 MDHEN, CDR2 SYDVKM. V dropped 5 bases and J dropped 4; count of bases not matched to a gene: 10. For the CDR3, the DNA is TGTGCCAGCAGTCTCGCCTTTGGGGACAGCTATGGCTACACCTTC. Its translation: CASSLAFGDSYGYTF.

The V gene is TRBV7-2, the J gene TRBJ2-5; D tentatively reads TRBD1 or TRBD2 (5 bases each). This CDR3 is 14 amino acids long. The ends were cut back, 5 bases at V and 4 bases at J, with 14 bases in the middle. Germline V gene sequence: CDR1 SGHTA, CDR2 FQGNSA. The CDR3 loop is CASSVRGTPETQYF. DNA for the CDR3: TGTGCCAGCAGCGTCAGAGGGACCCCAGAGACCCAGTACTTC.

V is TRBV20-1 and J is TRBJ2-5, with 13 bases fitting TRBD2. This CDR3 is built from 15 residues. The germline V gene has CDR1 DFQATT and CDR2 SNEGSKA (reference sequence). V shed 6 bases and J 2 bases; nucleotides not matched to a gene: 6. The CDR3 sequence: CSADSGLAGQETQYF. DNA for the CDR3: TGCAGTGCCGACTCGGGACTAGCGGGACAAGAGACCCAGTACTTC.

The chain has TRBV5-1 and TRBJ2-5, with D tentatively TRBD1 (6 bases). The CDR3 spans 14 residues. Trimming removed 0 bases from V and 5 bases from J, with 11 bases in between. Germline V gene lookup returns CDR1 SGHRS and CDR2 YFSETQ. The CDR3 sequence is CASSLDTGPETQYF. The DNA for the CDR3 is TGCGCCAGCAGCTTGGATACAGGGCCGGAGACCCAGTACTTC.

This clonotype turned up a few times. V usage is TRBV7-8 and J usage is TRBJ2-7; D tentatively reads TRBD1 or TRBD2 (5 bases each). Germline V gene lookup returns CDR1 SGHVS and CDR2 FQNEAQ. The germline V and J ends were trimmed by 5 bases and 2 bases, with 16 bases remaining between them. The CDR3 sequence is 15 residues long. CDR3 region: CASSLRASGAYEQYF. CDR3 sequence (DNA): TGTGCCAGCAGCCTCAGGGCGAGCGGAGCCTACGAGCAGTACTTC.

There are a few counts of this clonotype. V gene TRBV7-8 combines with J gene TRBJ2-3; no reliable D call. Between the trimmed V and J ends, which lost 0 bases and 2 bases, there was a span of 6 bases. The germline CDR1 and CDR2 sequences are SGHVS and FQNEAQ. CDR3 length: 14 amino acids. The DNA for the CDR3 is TGTGCCAGCAGCTTAGCGGGTATCACAGATACGCAGTATTTT. This translates into CASSLAGITDTQYF. Full variable domain (missing parts from reference TRBV7-8 and TRBJ2-3): GAGVSQSPRYKVAKRGQDVALRCDPISGHVSLFWYQQALGQGPEFLTYFQNEAQLDKSGLPSDRFFAERPEGSVSTLKIQRTQQEDSAVYLCASSLAGITDTQYFGPGTRLTVL.

The CDR3 here is CASSPLEGTLNTEAFF. CDR3 nucleotide sequence: TGTGCCAGCTCACCACTTGAAGGGACCCTGAACACTGAAGCTTTCTTT. The chain uses TRBV18 and TRBJ1-1; perhaps TRBD1 as D (5 bases). CDR1 is KGHSH, CDR2 LQKENI, per germline. CDR3 length: 16 amino acids. V was clipped by 1 base and J by 0 bases, with 12 bases between them.

The table lists this clonotype with a few counts. The V and J genes are TRBV7-2 and TRBJ2-2; 16 bases line up with TRBD2. Germline V gene lookup returns CDR1 SGHTA and CDR2 FQGNSA. Losses at the gene ends were 5 bases for V and 8 bases for J; bases not matched to a gene: 8. The CDR3 totals 17 residues. CDR3 in DNA: TGTGCCAGCAGCCCCCAGGGACTAGCGGGAGGGGGAGGGGAGCTGTTTTTT. This sequence encodes CASSPQGLAGGGGELFF.

The chain links TRBV7-3 to TRBJ2-7; D remains ambiguous. Trimming cost V 2 bases and J 4 bases, with 9 bases left between them. The CDR3 totals 13 residues. Germline assignment: CDR1 SGHTA and CDR2 FQGTGA. This chain's CDR3 is CASSLGRQYEQYF. DNA for the CDR3: TGTGCCAGCAGCTTAGGTCGGCAGTACGAGCAGTACTTC.

In its sample, this clonotype was seen a few times. The J gene is TRBJ1-5, the V gene TRBV7-4; TRBD1 is a possible D gene (6 bases). Looked up from germline, CDR1 is SGHVT and CDR2 is SQSDAQ. V was trimmed by 1 base and J by 0 bases, leaving 10 bases between them. The CDR3 contains 16 residues. This chain's CDR3 is CASSLGQVFSNQPQHF. DNA for the CDR3: TGTGCCAGCAGCTTAGGACAGGTCTTTAGCAATCAGCCCCAGCATTTT.

The V call is TRBV7-2, the J call TRBJ2-3; TRBD2 agrees at 10 bases. CDR3 size: 16 residues. V dropped 1 base and J dropped 2; count of bases not matched to a gene: 3. Germline values: CDR1 SGHTA, CDR2 FQGNSA. CDR3 DNA sequence: TGTGCCAGCAGCTTAGTCGGGACTAGCGTCACAGATACGCAGTATTTT. Amino acids: CASSLVGTSVTDTQYF.

CDR3 sequence reads: CASSLPRSAGDTQYF. CDR3 DNA: TGTGCCAGCAGTTTACCACGATCCGCGGGGGATACGCAGTATTTT. The rearrangement uses TRBV28 and TRBJ2-3; D is perhaps TRBD2 (6 bases). Germline loops: CDR1 MDHEN, CDR2 SYDVKM. This CDR3 spans 15 amino acids. V was pared by 2 bases and J by 6 bases, with 15 bases between.

The sample holds many counts of this clonotype. The chain has TRBV7-9 and TRBJ2-1; a weak D match, TRBD2 (5 bases). The CDR3 is 14 residues long. V was cut by 5 bases and J by 14 bases, with 22 bases left in between. From germline, CDR1 is SEHNR and CDR2 FQNEAQ (reference sequence). As DNA, the CDR3 is TGTGCCAGCAGCATCCGGGATAGCGCGGCCCCGGAGTTCTTC. Translation: CASSIRDSAAPEFF.

J is TRBJ1-5 and V is TRBV6-1; 11 bases are shared with TRBD1. In germline, CDR1 is MNHNS, CDR2 SASEGT. CDR3 length: 18 amino acids. V gave up 2 bases and J gave up 1 base; unmatched junction bases: 7. The CDR3, as DNA: TGTGCCAGCAGTGAAACGGACAGGGGGCTGGTAAGCAATCAGCCCCAGCATTTT. This encodes CASSETDRGLVSNQPQHF.

This clonotype has only a few counts. V usage is TRBV5-1 and J usage is TRBJ1-1, with D possibly being TRBD1 (5 bases). Germline-derived CDR1 and CDR2 are SGHRS and YFSETQ. Trimming pared 4 bases from V and 4 bases from J, leaving 14 bases between. The CDR3 covers 14 residues. The CDR3 is CASSPVRGGTEAFF. The DNA of the CDR3 is TGCGCCAGCAGCCCCGTGCGGGGGGGCACTGAAGCTTTCTTT.

The gene calls are TRBV28 and TRBJ2-3; D not resolved. The V gene's germline CDR1 is MDHEN and CDR2 SYDVKM. The CDR3 sequence is 13 residues long. With 5 bases removed from V and 2 bases from J, the gap between germline ends came to 8 bases. CDR3 in DNA: TGTGCCAGCAGTCCCAGTAACACAGATACGCAGTATTTT. Protein sequence: CASSPSNTDTQYF. The variable domain in full, with the rest retrieved from reference TRBV28 and TRBJ2-3, is DVKVTQSSRYLVKRTGEKVFLECVQDMDHENMFWYRQDPGLGLRLIYFSYDVKMKEKGDIPEGYSVSREKKERFSLILESASTNQTSMYLCASSPSNTDTQYFGPGTRLTVL.

This clonotype showed up just a few times. The rearrangement joins TRBV5-1 to TRBJ2-5; a weak D match, TRBD1 (6 bases). From germline, CDR1 is SGHRS and CDR2 YFSETQ. The CDR3 consists of 15 residues. Trimming left V 0 bases short and J 3 bases short, with 12 bases between. CDR3 sequence: CASSLEVRTEETQYF. CDR3 nucleotides: TGCGCCAGCAGCTTGGAGGTTCGGACAGAAGAGACCCAGTACTTC.

This clonotype was seen repeatedly, ten times or more. V gene TRBV5-5 combines with J gene TRBJ2-1; 9 bases line up with TRBD1. The CDR3 is 16 residues long. V shed 4 bases and J 8 bases; nucleotides not matched to a gene: 13. In germline, CDR1 is SGHKS, CDR2 YYEKEE (reference sequence). The CDR3 reads CASSPPPGQGVYEQFF. CDR3 in DNA: TGTGCCAGCAGCCCCCCCCCGGGACAGGGCGTTTATGAGCAGTTCTTC.

V gene TRBV20-1 combines with J gene TRBJ2-7; D remains ambiguous. CDR3 length: 13 residues. The germline CDR1 and CDR2 sequences are DFQATT and SNEGSKA (reference sequence). V was shortened by 0 bases and J by 7 bases, with 13 bases between the two germline ends. CDR3 in DNA: TGCAGTGCTAGAGATCCTGGCAGATTGGAGCAGTACTTC. The encoded protein is CSARDPGRLEQYF.

This clonotype was seen a handful of times. The chain has TRBV7-2 and TRBJ1-2, with TRBD1 matching over 9 bases. The CDR3 runs to 14 residues. V shed 2 bases, J shed 7 bases, and the junction held 5 bases outside the gene matches. Germline-derived CDR1 and CDR2 are SGHTA and FQGNSA. CDR3 amino acids: CASSLRDRAAGYTF. CDR3 bases: TGTGCCAGCAGCTTAAGGGACAGGGCGGCTGGCTACACCTTC.

This clonotype was counted ten times or more. The chain has TRBV20-1 and TRBJ2-7; either TRBD1 or TRBD2 may supply D (6 bases each). The length of the CDR3 is 15 residues. Germline assignment: CDR1 DFQATT and CDR2 SNEGSKA (reference sequence). Trimming removed 0 bases from V and 1 base from J, with 13 bases in between. For the CDR3, the DNA is TGCAGTGCTAGAGATCCCAAGGGGGGTTCCTACGAGCAGTACTTC. Translating gives CSARDPKGGSYEQYF.